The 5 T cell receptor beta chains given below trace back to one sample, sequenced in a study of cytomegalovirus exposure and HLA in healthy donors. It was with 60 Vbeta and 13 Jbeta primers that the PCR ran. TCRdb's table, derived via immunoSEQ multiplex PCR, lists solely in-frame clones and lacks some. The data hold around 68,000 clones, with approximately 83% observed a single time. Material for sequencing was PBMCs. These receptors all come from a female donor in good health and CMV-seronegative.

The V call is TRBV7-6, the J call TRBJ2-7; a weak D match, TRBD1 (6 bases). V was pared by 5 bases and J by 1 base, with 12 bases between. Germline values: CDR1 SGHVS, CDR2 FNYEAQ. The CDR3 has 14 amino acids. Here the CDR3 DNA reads TGTGCCAGCAGCCCTGAACAGGGATCCTACGAGCAGTACTTC. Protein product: CASSPEQGSYEQYF.

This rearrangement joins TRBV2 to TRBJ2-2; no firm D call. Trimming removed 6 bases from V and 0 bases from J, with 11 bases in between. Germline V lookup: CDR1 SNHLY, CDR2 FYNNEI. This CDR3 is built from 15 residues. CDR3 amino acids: CASRAPVTNTGELFF. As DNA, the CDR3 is TGTGCCAGCAGGGCCCCCGTTACGAACACCGGGGAGCTGTTTTTT.

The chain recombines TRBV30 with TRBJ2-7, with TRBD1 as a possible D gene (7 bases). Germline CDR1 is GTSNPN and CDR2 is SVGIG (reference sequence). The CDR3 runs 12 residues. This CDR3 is CALEGQNYEQYF. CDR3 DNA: TGTGCTTTGGAGGGACAGAACTACGAGCAGTACTTC.

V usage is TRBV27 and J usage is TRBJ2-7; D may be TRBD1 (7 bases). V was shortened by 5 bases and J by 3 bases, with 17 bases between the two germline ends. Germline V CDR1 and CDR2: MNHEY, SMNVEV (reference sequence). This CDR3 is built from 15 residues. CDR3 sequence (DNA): TGTGCCAGCAGTCTGGCCAGGGGGGCTTACTACGAGCAGTACTTC. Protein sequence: CASSLARGAYYEQYF.

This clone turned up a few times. The chain's CDR3 is CASSQFRQSTPSIYGYTF. The CDR3 DNA sequence: TGCGCCAGCAGTCAATTCCGACAGTCAACTCCATCGATCTATGGCTACACCTTC. The chain has TRBV23-1 and TRBJ1-2, with D possibly being TRBD1 (5 bases). TRBV23-1 is sorted into the ORF group, with uncertain function. Trimming shortened V by 1 base and J by 4 bases, and 22 bases separated the two germline ends. There are 18 residues in the CDR3.